The clone carrying this TCR beta chain was seen just once. Its target is not known. Here immunoSEQ multiplex PCR was the method, and the copy in TCRdb shows in-frame clones only, minus some. This sample has 250,000 to 350,000 clones; around 86% occur once, and the top ten carry under 0.85%. This sample was included in a study of cytomegalovirus exposure and HLA in healthy donors. Study information: The 130 or so validation repertoires, a later analysis reported, used the same platform as the approximately 670 repertoires from the first cohort.

V was clipped by 3 bases and J by 6 bases; unmatched bases: 14. Germline lookup yields CDR1 SGHDN and CDR2 FVKESK. The CDR3 extends over 17 amino acids. Notes on the study in general: Cytomegalovirus-associated TCR beta chains were listed, numbering roughly 150. Rarity characterized most TCR sequences, yet some public TCRs appeared in many donors.

Sample: PBMCs. This clonotype was obtained from a woman younger than 35 in good health and CMV-seronegative. The V call is TRBV14, the J call TRBJ2-1; 7 bases agree with TRBD2. The CDR3 here is CASSHVTSQYGGNEQFF. The CDR3 DNA follows: TGTGCCAGCAGCCACGTGACTAGCCAATATGGGGGCAATGAGCAGTTCTTC.